Given below is one T cell receptor beta chain in context. The data stem from a study of blood T cell repertoires in COVID-19. At the level of the study: Samples of COVID-19 (acute and convalescent) were obtained from the United States, Italy and Spain.

This CDR3 has 15 amino acids. The germline V gene encodes CDR1 SGHTA and CDR2 FQGNSA. V lost 0 bases to trimming and J lost 9 bases; unmatched junction nucleotides: 7. Per the original methods: Estimation of nucleated cell counts was performed using reference gene primer amplification. Sequenced by immunoSEQ multiplex PCR; TCRdb stores in-frame clones only, minus some. The V and J calls and the clone size are those of that table, but D and trimming were determined from the DNA. This sample has 95,000 to 120,000 clones, with about two thirds found just once. This TCR was recovered from a woman aged 40 to 50 with acute or convalescent COVID-19. The specimen was peripheral blood. V gene TRBV7-2 combines with J gene TRBJ2-1; TRBD1 matches at 8 bases. CDR3 coding DNA: TGTGCCAGCAGCTTAGCGCCGCAGGGGGCCGGTGAGCAGTTCTTC. This encodes CASSLAPQGAGEQFF.